What follows are 10 T cell receptor beta chains derived from one specimen sequenced in a study of T cell repertoires in cytomegalovirus infection. TCRdb re-analysed the reads in MiXCR, keeping a single row per CDR3 protein. This sample has some 320,000 distinct CDR3 sequences, with over 7.5% found just once. Sequenced material: PBMCs. These receptors originate from a human donor in good health (CMV status not recorded). Some clones in this sample may be carry-over from other donors' samples.

The chain couples TRBV12-3 or TRBV12-4 to TRBJ2-5; D is unclear. The CDR3 covers 13 residues. Deletions cut 3 bases from V and 5 bases from J, with 10 bases between. The CDR3 spells CASSFLGGETQYF. The CDR3 nucleotides read TGTGCCAGCAGTTTCTTAGGTGGGGAGACCCAGTACTTC.

This clonotype has more than one count but fewer than ten. V is TRBV2 and J is TRBJ2-6; D unresolved. CDR1 and CDR2 from the germline V gene are SNHLY and FYNNEI. There are 14 residues in the CDR3. The V gene lost 6 bases and the J gene lost 2 bases, with 8 bases spanning the gap. CDR3 in amino acids: CASSVEPGANVLTF. The CDR3 DNA sequence: TGTGCCAGCAGCGTTGAACCTGGGGCCAACGTCCTGACTTTC.

As concerns this clonotype: Its ends do not fully match the called genes, so a read error is possible. The V gene is TRBV28, the J gene TRBJ2-7; 14 bases map to TRBD2. Germline V lookup: CDR1 MDHEN, CDR2 SYDVKM. This CDR3 region has 11 residues. The CDR3: CASSKTSGRVF. The DNA of the CDR3 is TGTGCCAGCAGCAAGACTAGCGGGAGGGTCTTC. The full variable domain, with the rest looked up from reference TRBV28 and TRBJ2-7, is DVKVTQSSRYLVKRTGEKVFLECVQDMDHENMFWYRQDPGLGLRLIYFSYDVKMKEKGDIPEGYSVSREKKERFSLILESASTNQTSMYLCASSKTSGRVFGPGTRLTVT.

This clonotype was detected many times. The chain is built from TRBV7-2 and TRBJ2-5; D assignment may be TRBD1 or TRBD2 (5 bases each). This CDR3 is built from 14 residues. Per germline, CDR1 SGHTA and CDR2 FQGNSA. Trimming shortened V by 4 bases and J by 7 bases, and 16 bases separated the two germline ends. CDR3 amino acids: CASSSSGTSRTQYF. In nucleotides, the CDR3 is TGTGCCAGCAGCTCCTCAGGGACCTCTAGGACCCAGTACTTC.

This clonotype was counted many times. This sequence joins TRBV7-2 and TRBJ2-3; possibly TRBD2 for D (6 bases). With 7 bases removed from V and 1 base from J, the gap between germline ends came to 15 bases. Per the germline V gene, CDR1 is SGHTA and CDR2 is FQGNSA. This CDR3 is 15 amino acids long. The DNA for the CDR3 is TGTGCCAGCAACAACGGGGGAACTGGCACAGATACGCAGTATTTT. It is translated as CASNNGGTGTDTQYF.

This clonotype showed up many times. Here the CDR3 DNA reads TGTGCCAGCAGTGAATTTCAAGAGTGGCCCCTCCACTTT. Its protein is CASSEFQEWPLHF. The chain uses TRBV25-1 and TRBJ1-6; D remains unclear. This CDR3 has 13 residues. V gave up 1 base and J gave up 13 bases, with 11 bases separating them. The germline gives CDR1 MGHDK, CDR2 SYGVNS.

This clonotype has a handful of counts. V and J are TRBV18 and TRBJ1-2; 8 bases map to TRBD1. Germline V lookup: CDR1 KGHSH, CDR2 LQKENI. The CDR3 length is 16 residues. With 2 bases clipped from V and 4 bases from J, the junction kept 9 bases outside the gene matches. CDR3 residues: CASSPGDRTIGYGYTF. The CDR3 coding sequence is TGTGCCAGCTCACCAGGGGACAGGACGATTGGCTATGGCTACACCTTC.

V usage is TRBV4-3 and J usage is TRBJ2-1, with 8 bases that match TRBD2. CDR3 length: 15 amino acids. The germline CDR1 and CDR2 sequences are LGHNA and YSLEER. V was clipped by 4 bases and J by 4 bases; unmatched bases: 6. CDR3 protein: CASSRSAGGYNEQFF. CDR3 sequence (DNA): TGCGCCAGCAGCCGATCGGCGGGGGGTTACAATGAGCAGTTCTTC.

This clonotype was recorded many times. This chain connects TRBV5-6 to TRBJ2-5, with TRBD2 matching 9 bases. This CDR3 has 16 residues. Germline loops: CDR1 SGHDT, CDR2 YYEEEE. J gave up 6 bases and V 3 bases, and 12 bases lay outside the gene matches. CDR3 sequence: CASSSLGGAGGQTQYF. The CDR3 nucleotides read TGTGCCAGCAGCTCCCTCGGTGGAGCGGGGGGACAGACCCAGTACTTC.

This clonotype was found many times. The chain recombines TRBV7-2 with TRBJ2-6; no clear D gene. The germline V gene has CDR1 SGHTA and CDR2 FQGNSA. V lost 0 bases to trimming and J lost 4 bases, with 13 bases between them. CDR3 length equals 17 residues. CDR3 in DNA: TGTGCCAGCAGCTTAGCATCAACCCTGACAGGGGCCAACGTCCTGACTTTC. It encodes CASSLASTLTGANVLTF.